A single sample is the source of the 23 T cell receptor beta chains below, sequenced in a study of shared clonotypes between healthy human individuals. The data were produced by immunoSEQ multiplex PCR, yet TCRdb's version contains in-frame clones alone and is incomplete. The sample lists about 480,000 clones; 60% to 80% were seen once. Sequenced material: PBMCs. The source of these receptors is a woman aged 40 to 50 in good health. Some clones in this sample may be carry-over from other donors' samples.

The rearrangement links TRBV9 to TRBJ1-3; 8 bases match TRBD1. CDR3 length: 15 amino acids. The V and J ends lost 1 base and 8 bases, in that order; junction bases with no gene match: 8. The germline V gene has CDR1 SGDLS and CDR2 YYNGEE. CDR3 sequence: CASSVQGARFDTIYF. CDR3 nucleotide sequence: TGTGCCAGCAGCGTACAGGGGGCGAGGTTCGACACCATATATTTT.

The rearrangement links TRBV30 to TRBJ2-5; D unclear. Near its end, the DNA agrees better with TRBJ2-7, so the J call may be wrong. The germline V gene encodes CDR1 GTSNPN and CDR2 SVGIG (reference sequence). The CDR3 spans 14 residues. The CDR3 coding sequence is TGTGCCTGGAGTGTGGGTCGGTTCCGTTACGAGCAGTACTTC. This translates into CAWSVGRFRYEQYF.

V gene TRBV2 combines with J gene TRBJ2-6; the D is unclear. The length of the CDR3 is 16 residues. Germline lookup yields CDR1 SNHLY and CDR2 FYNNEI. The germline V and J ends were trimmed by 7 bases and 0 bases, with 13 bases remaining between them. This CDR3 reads CASTQFLSSGANVLTF. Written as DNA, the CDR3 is TGTGCCAGCACCCAATTTCTGAGCTCTGGGGCCAACGTCCTGACTTTC. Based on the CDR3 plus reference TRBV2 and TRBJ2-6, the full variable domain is EPEVTQTPSHQVTQMGQEVILRCVPISNHLYFYWYRQILGQKVEFLVSFYNNEISEKSEIFDDQFSVERPDGSNFTLKIRSTKLEDSAMYFCASTQFLSSGANVLTFGAGSRLTVL.

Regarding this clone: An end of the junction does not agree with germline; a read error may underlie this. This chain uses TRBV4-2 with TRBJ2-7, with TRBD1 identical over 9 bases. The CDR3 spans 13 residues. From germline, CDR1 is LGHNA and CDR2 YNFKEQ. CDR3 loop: CASSSRDRDEQHF. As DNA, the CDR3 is TGTGCCAGCAGCAGCCGGGACAGGGACGAGCAGCACTTC.

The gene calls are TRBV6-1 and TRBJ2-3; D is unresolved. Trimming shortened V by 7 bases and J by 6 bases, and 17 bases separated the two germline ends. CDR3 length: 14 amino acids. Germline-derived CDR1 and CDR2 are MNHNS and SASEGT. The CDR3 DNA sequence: TGTGCCAGCAACCCGGCCACTGGAGAGGATACGCAGTATTTT. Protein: CASNPATGEDTQYF.

The CDR3 DNA follows: TGTGCCAGCAGCTTGGAATCGAAGAGGATAGAGACCCAGTACTTC. Residues: CASSLESKRIETQYF. This chain uses TRBV5-4 with TRBJ2-5, with D uncertain. CDR1 is SGHNT, CDR2 YYREEE, per germline (reference sequence). The CDR3 consists of 15 residues. V lost 0 bases, J lost 4 bases, and 13 bases lay in between. Together with reference TRBV5-4 and TRBJ2-5, the CDR3 gives the full variable domain: ETGVTQSPTHLIKTRGQQVTLRCSSQSGHNTVSWYQQALGQGPQFIFQYYREEENGRGNFPPRFSGLQFPNYSSELNVNALELDDSALYLCASSLESKRIETQYFGPGTRLLVL.

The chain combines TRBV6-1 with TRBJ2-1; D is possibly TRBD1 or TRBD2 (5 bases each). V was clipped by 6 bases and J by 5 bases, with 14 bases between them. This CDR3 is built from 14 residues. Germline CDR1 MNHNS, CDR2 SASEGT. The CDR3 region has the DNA TGTGCCAGCAGAAACCGGGACCACAACAATGAGCAGTTCTTC. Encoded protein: CASRNRDHNNEQFF.

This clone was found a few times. CDR3 nucleotides: TGTGCCAGCAGTTACTCTAGCGGGAGGGCAGATACGCAGTATTTT. It is translated as CASSYSSGRADTQYF. The genes are TRBV6-6 and TRBJ2-3, with 11 bases lining up with TRBD2. The germline V gene encodes CDR1 MNHNY and CDR2 SVGAGI (reference sequence). V shed 0 bases, J shed 4 bases, and the junction held 0 bases outside the gene matches. CDR3 size: 15 residues.

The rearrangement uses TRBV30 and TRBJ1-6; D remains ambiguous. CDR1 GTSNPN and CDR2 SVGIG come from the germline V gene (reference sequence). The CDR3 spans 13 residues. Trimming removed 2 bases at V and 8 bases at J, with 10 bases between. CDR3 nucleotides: TGTGCCTGGAGTAATGGTCGTGATTCACCCCTCCACTTT. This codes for CAWSNGRDSPLHF.

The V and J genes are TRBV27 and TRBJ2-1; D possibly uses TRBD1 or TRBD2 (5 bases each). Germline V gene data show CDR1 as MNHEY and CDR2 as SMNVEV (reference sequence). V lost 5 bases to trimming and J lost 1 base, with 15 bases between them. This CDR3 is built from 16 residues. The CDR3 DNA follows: TGTGCCAGCAGTCCTCACCGGGACGGGTCCTACAATGAGCAGTTCTTC. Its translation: CASSPHRDGSYNEQFF.

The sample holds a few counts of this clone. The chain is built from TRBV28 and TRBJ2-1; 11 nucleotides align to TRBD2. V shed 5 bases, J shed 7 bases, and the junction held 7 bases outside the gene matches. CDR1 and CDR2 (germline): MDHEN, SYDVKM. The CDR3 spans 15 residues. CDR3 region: CASSPGTSGGNEQFF. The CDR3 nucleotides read TGTGCCAGCAGTCCCGGGACTAGCGGAGGGAATGAGCAGTTCTTC.

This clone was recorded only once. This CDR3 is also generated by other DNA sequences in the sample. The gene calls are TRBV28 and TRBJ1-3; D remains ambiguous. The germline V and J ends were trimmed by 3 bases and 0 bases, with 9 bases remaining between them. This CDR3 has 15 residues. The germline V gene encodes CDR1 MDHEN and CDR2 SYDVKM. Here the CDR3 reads CASSFPGLSGNTIYF. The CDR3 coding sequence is TGTGCCAGCAGTTTCCCTGGGCTCTCTGGAAACACCATATATTTT.

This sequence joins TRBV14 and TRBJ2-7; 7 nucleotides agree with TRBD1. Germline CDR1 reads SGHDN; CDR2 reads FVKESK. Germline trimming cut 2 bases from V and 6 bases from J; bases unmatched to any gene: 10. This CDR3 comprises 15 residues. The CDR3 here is CASSQPLKGAGEQYF. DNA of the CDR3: TGTGCCAGCAGCCAACCCCTAAAGGGGGCGGGCGAGCAGTACTTC.

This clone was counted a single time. The CDR3 nucleotides are TGTGCCAGCCCCGGACCGACGAACACTGAAGCTTTCTTT. This encodes CASPGPTNTEAFF. The genes are TRBV18 and TRBJ1-1; D not certain. V lost 8 bases and J lost 1, with 11 bases in between. The germline V gene encodes CDR1 KGHSH and CDR2 LQKENI. CDR3 length: 13 amino acids.

CDR3 DNA sequence: TGTGCCAGCTCACCCACAGGGGGCGCGTCTGGAAACACCATATATTTT. Its protein is CASSPTGGASGNTIYF. This chain links TRBV18 with TRBJ1-3, with TRBD1 identical over 9 bases. The CDR3 has 16 amino acids. Germline-derived CDR1 and CDR2 are KGHSH and LQKENI. With V trimmed by 3 bases and J by 1 base, 4 bases remained unmatched.

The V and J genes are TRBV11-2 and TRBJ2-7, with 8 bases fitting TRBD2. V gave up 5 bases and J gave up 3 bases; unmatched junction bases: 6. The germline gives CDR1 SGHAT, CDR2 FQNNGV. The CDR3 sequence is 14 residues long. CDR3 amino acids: CASSRLAPYYEQYF. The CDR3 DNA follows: TGTGCCAGCAGCCGACTAGCGCCCTACTACGAGCAGTACTTC.

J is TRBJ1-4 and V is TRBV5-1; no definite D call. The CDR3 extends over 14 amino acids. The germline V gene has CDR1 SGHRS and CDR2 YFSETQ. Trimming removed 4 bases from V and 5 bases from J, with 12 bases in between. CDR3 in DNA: TGCGCCAGCAGCAAGGACGGAGGGAATGAAAAACTGTTTTTT. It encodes CASSKDGGNEKLFF.

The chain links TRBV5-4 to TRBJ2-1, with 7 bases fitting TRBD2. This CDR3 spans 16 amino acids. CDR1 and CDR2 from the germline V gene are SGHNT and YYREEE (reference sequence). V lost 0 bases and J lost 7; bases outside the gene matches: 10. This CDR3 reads CASSLGLGEGLNEQFF. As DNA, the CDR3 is TGTGCCAGCAGCTTGGGCTTGGGGGAGGGCCTTAATGAGCAGTTCTTC.

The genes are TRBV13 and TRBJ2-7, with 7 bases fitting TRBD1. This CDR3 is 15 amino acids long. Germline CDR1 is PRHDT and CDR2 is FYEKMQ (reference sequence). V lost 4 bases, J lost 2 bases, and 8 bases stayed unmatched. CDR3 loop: CASSWRGGPPYEQYF. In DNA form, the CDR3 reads TGTGCCAGCAGCTGGAGAGGGGGCCCCCCCTACGAGCAGTACTTC.

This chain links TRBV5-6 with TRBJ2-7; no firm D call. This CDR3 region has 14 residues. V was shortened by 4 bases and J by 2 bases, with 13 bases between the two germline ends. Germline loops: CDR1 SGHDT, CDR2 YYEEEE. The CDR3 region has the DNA TGTGCCAGCAGCCCCGATGCGGTAACCTACGAGCAGTACTTC. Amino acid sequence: CASSPDAVTYEQYF. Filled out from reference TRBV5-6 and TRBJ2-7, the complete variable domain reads DAGVTQSPTHLIKTRGQQVTLRCSPKSGHDTVSWYQQALGQGPQFIFQYYEEEERQRGNFPDRFSGHQFPNYSSELNVNALLLGDSALYLCASSPDAVTYEQYFGPGTRLTVT.

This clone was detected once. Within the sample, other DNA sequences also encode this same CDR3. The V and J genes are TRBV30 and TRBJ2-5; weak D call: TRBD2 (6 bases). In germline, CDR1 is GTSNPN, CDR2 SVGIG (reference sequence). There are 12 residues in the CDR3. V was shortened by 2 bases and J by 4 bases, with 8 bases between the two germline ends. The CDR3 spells CAWSRGGETQYF. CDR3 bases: TGTGCCTGGAGTCGGGGAGGAGAGACCCAGTACTTC.

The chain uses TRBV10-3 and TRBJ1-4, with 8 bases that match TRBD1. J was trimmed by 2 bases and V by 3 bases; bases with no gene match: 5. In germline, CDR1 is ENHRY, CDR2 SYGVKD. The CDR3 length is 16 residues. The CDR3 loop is CAISDPRQGTNEKLFF. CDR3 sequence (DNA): TGTGCCATCAGTGACCCCCGACAGGGGACTAATGAAAAACTGTTTTTT.

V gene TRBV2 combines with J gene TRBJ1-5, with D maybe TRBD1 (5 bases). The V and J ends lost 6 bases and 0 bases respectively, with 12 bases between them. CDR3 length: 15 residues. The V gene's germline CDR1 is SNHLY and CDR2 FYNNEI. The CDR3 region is CASSLGGNSNQPQHF. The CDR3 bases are TGTGCCAGCAGCCTTGGGGGGAATAGCAATCAGCCCCAGCATTTT.